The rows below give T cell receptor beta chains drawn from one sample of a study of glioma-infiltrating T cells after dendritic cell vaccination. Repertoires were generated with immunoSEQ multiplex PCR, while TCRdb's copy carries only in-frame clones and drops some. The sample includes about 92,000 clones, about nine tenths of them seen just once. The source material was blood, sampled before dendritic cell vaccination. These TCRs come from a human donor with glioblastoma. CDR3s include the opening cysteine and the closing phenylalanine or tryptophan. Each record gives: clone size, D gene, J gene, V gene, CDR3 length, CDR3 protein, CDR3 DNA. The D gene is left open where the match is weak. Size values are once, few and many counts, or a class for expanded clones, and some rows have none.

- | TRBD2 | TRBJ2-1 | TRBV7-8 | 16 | CASSLELAGGPNEQFF | TGTGCCAGCAGCTTGGAACTAGCGGGGGGGCCCAATGAGCAGTTCTTC
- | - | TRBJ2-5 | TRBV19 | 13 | CASSQDFQETQYF | TGTGCCAGTAGTCAGGACTTTCAAGAGACCCAGTACTTC
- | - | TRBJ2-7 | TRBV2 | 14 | CASSEGQANYEQYF | TGTGCCAGCAGTGAGGGGCAGGCAAACTACGAGCAGTACTTC
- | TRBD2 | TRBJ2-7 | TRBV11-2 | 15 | CASSYFSLAGEEQYF | TGTGCCAGCAGCTACTTTTCACTAGCGGGAGAAGAGCAGTACTTC
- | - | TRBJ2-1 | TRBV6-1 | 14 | CASSGNLAYNEQFF | TGTGCCAGCAGTGGTAACCTAGCTTACAATGAGCAGTTCTTC
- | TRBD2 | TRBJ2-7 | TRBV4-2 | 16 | CASSRTGTSGSYEQYF | TGTGCCAGCAGCCGGACCGGGACTAGCGGTTCCTACGAGCAGTACTTC
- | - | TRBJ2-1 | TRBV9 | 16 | CASSVAGRGSYNEQFF | TGTGCCAGCAGCGTAGCGGGGAGAGGCTCCTACAATGAGCAGTTCTTC
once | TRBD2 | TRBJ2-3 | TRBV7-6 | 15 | CASSLAGGDTDTQYF | TGTGCCAGCAGCTTAGCGGGAGGGGACACAGATACGCAGTATTTT
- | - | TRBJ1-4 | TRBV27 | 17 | CASSLHRVQATNEKLFF | TGTGCCAGCAGTCTTCACAGGGTCCAAGCAACTAATGAAAAACTGTTTTTT
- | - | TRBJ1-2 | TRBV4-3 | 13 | CASSQGMANGYTF | TGCGCCAGCAGCCAAGGTATGGCCAATGGCTACACCTTC
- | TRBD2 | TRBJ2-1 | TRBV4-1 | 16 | CASSQAGLAGPGEQFF | TGCGCCAGCAGCCAGGCGGGACTAGCGGGCCCTGGTGAGCAGTTCTTC
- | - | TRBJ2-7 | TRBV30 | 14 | CAWSGGRGPYEQYF | TGTGCCTGGAGTGGAGGCAGGGGCCCCTACGAGCAGTACTTC
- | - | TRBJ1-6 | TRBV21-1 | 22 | CASSKDSHKLGGEADYNSPLHF | TGTGCCAGCAGCAAAGACTCACACAAACTTGGGGGGGAAGCGGACTATAATTCACCCCTCCACTTT
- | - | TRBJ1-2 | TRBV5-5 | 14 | CASSLEAGRDSYTF | TGTGCCAGCAGCTTGGAGGCGGGGCGGGATAGCTACACCTTC
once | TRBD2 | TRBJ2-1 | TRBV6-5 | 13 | CASSSRTSGRSFF | TGTGCCAGCAGCTCTAGGACTAGCGGGAGGTCATTCTTC
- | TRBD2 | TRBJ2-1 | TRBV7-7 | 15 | CASSPTGGSGNEQFF | TGTGCCAGCAGCCCGACCGGCGGGAGCGGCAATGAGCAGTTCTTC
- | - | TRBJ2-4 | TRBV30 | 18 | CAWRGGSIIIWGKNIQYF | TGTGCCTGGAGAGGAGGGAGCATAATAATTTGGGGCAAAAACATTCAGTACTTC
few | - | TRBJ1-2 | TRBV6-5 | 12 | CASSFRGLGYTF | TGTGCCAGCAGTTTCAGGGGTTTGGGCTACACCTTC
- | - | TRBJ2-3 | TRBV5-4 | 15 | CASSAGHNSPDTQYF | TGTGCCAGCAGCGCCGGACACAATTCCCCAGATACGCAGTATTTT
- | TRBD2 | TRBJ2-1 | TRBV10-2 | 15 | CAAGTSLMAYNEQFF | TGCGCCGCCGGGACTAGCTTGATGGCCTACAATGAGCAGTTCTTC